The clone carrying this T cell receptor beta chain was seen more than once but under ten times. TCRdb processed the 5' RACE reads anew with MiXCR; each CDR3 protein has one entry. The sample holds around 48,000 distinct CDR3 sequences; over 4.5% are singletons and the top ten take roughly 11%. This sample is drawn from a study of spatial heterogeneity in lung cancer. Specified time point: sample taken at primary tumor resection. The CDR3 length is 14 residues. V was trimmed by 2 bases and J by 6 bases, leaving 17 bases between them. The germline CDR1 and CDR2 sequences are DFQATT and SNEGSKA (reference sequence).

This chain uses TRBV20-1 with TRBJ2-7; D not certain. Specimen: PBMCs, collected at surgery. The source of this sequence is a male donor with early-stage non-small cell lung cancer. The CDR3 sequence: CSARSLVSSSEQYF. CDR3 nucleotide sequence: TGCAGTGCTAGATCCCTGGTGAGTTCTTCCGAGCAGTACTTC.